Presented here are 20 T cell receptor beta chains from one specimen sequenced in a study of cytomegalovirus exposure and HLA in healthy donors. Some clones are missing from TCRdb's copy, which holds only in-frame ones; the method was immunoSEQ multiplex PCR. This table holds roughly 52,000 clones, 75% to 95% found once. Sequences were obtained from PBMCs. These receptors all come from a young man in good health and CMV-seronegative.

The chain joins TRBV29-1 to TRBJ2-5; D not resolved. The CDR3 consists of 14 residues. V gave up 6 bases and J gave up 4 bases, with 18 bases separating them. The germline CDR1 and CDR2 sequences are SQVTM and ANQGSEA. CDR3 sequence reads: CSVGSDGSGETQYF. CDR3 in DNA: TGCAGCGTCGGCAGCGATGGATCGGGAGAGACCCAGTACTTC.

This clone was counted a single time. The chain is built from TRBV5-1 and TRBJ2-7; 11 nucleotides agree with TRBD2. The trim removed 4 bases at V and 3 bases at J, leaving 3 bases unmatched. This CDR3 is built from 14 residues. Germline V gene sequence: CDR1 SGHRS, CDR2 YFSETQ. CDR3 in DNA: TGCGCCAGCAGCACTAGCGGGAGTAGCTACGAGCAGTACTTC. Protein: CASSTSGSSYEQYF.

The CDR3 nucleotides are TGTGCCAGCAGCCCCCGGAGCGGGGGCGATTACAATGAGCAGTTCTTC. Encoded protein: CASSPRSGGDYNEQFF. The V call is TRBV9, the J call TRBJ2-1; 8 bases map to TRBD2. CDR1 is SGDLS, CDR2 YYNGEE, per germline. The V and J ends lost 4 bases and 4 bases, in that order; junction bases with no gene match: 10. There are 16 residues in the CDR3.

DNA of the CDR3: TGTGCCAGCAGCCCGGACAGGGGGCTAAAGGGGTACTTC. Translated: CASSPDRGLKGYF. J is TRBJ2-7 and V is TRBV14; 11 nucleotides match TRBD1. Germline values: CDR1 SGHDN, CDR2 FVKESK. The CDR3 runs 13 residues. V gave up 4 bases and J gave up 12 bases; unmatched junction bases: 8.

This chain's CDR3 is CASSPPGRAKNIQYF. The CDR3 nucleotides are TGTGCCAGCTCACCACCCGGGAGAGCCAAAAACATTCAGTACTTC. The gene calls are TRBV18 and TRBJ2-4; D is possibly TRBD2 (6 bases). Trimming removed 0 bases at V and 0 bases at J, with 6 bases between. The CDR3 totals 15 residues. The germline V gene has CDR1 KGHSH and CDR2 LQKENI.

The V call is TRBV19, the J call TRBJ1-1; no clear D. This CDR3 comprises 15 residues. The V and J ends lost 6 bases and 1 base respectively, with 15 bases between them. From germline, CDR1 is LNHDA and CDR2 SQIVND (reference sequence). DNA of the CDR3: TGTGCCAGTAGAAAAGGTGGCGGAGGGAACACTGAAGCTTTCTTT. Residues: CASRKGGGGNTEAFF.

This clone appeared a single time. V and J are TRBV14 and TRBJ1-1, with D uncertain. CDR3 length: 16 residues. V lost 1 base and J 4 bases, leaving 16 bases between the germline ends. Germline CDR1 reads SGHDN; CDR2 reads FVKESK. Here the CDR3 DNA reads TGTGCCAGCAGCCAAGGGTACGGGGAGGTCCGCACTGAAGCTTTCTTT. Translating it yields CASSQGYGEVRTEAFF.

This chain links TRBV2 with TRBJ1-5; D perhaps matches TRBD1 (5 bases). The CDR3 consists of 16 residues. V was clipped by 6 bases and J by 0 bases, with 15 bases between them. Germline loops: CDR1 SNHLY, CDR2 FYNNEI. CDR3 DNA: TGTGCCAGCAGCGTATTTCAGACAGATAGCAATCAGCCCCAGCATTTT. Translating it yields CASSVFQTDSNQPQHF. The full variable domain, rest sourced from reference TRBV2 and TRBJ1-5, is EPEVTQTPSHQVTQMGQEVILRCVPISNHLYFYWYRQILGQKVEFLVSFYNNEISEKSEIFDDQFSVERPDGSNFTLKIRSTKLEDSAMYFCASSVFQTDSNQPQHFGDGTRLSIL.

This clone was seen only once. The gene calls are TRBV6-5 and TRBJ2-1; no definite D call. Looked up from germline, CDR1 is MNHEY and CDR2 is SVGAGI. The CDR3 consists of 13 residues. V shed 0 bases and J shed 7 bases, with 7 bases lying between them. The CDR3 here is CASSYSGRNEQFF. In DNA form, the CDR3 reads TGTGCCAGCAGTTACTCGGGCCGGAATGAGCAGTTCTTC.

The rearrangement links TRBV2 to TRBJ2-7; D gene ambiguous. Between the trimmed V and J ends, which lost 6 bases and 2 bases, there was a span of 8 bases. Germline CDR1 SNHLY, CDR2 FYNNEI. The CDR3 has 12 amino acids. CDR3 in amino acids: CASRWLPYEQYF. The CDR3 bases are TGTGCCAGCAGGTGGCTCCCCTACGAGCAGTACTTC.

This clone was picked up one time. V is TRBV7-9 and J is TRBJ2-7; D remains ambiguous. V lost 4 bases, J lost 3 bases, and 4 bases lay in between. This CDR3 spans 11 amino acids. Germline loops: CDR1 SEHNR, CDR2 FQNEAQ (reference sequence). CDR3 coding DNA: TGTGCCAGCAGCTCCTACTACGAGCAGTACTTC. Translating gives CASSSYYEQYF.

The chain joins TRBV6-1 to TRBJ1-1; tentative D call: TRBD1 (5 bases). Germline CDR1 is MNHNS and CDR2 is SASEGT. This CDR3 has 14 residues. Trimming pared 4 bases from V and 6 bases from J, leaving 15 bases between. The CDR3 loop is CASSVTGRRAEAFF. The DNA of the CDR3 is TGTGCCAGCAGTGTCACAGGTCGGAGGGCTGAAGCTTTCTTT.

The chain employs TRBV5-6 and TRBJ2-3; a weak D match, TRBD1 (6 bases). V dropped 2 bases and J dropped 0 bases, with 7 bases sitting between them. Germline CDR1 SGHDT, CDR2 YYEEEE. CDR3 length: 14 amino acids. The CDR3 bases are TGTGCCAGCAGCTTACAGGGAAGCACAGATACGCAGTATTTT. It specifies CASSLQGSTDTQYF.

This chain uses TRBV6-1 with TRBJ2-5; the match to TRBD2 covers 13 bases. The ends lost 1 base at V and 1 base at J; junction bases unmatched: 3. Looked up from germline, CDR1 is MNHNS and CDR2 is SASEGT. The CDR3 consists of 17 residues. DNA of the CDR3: TGTGCCAGCAGTGAAGGAGGACTAGCGGGGGCCCAAGAGACCCAGTACTTC. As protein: CASSEGGLAGAQETQYF.

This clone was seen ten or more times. The chain's CDR3 is CASSDREDGELFF. The CDR3 region has the DNA TGTGCCAGCAGTGACCGGGAGGACGGGGAGCTGTTTTTT. The chain links TRBV6-4 to TRBJ2-2; 7 nucleotides match TRBD2. CDR3 size: 13 residues. Looked up from germline, CDR1 is MRHNA and CDR2 is SNTAGT. Trimming at V came to 2 bases and at J to 7 bases, leaving 1 base not matched to a gene.

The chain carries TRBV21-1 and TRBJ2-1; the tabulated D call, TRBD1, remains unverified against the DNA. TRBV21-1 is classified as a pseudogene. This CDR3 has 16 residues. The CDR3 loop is CASSKANSRSYNEQFF. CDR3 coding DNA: TGTGCCAGCAGCAAAGCGAACAGCCGCTCCTACAATGAGCAGTTCTTC.

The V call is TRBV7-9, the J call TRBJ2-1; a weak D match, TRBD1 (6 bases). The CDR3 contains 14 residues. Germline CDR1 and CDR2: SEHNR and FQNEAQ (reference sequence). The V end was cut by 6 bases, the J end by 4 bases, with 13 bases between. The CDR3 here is CASSLQGAYNEQFF. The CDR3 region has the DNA TGTGCCAGCAGTCTACAGGGAGCTTACAATGAGCAGTTCTTC.

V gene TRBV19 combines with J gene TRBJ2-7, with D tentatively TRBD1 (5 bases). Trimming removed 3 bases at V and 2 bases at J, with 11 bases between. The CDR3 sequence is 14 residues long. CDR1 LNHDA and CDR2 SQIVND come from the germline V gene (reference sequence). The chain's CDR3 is CASSITDSPYEQYF. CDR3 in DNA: TGTGCCAGTAGTATCACTGACAGTCCCTACGAGCAGTACTTC.

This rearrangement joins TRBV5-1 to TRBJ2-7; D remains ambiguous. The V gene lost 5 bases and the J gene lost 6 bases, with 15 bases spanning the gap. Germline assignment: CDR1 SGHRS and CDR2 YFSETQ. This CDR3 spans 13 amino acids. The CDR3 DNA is TGCGCCAGCAGTCCTGACTCGAGCTCCGAGCAGTACTTC. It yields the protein CASSPDSSSEQYF.

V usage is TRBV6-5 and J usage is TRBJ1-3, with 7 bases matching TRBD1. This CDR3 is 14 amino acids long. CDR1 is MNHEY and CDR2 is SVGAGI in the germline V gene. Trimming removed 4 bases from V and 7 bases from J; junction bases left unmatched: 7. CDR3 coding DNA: TGTGCCAGCAGTTCCAACAGGGGAAAGAACACCATATATTTT. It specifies CASSSNRGKNTIYF.